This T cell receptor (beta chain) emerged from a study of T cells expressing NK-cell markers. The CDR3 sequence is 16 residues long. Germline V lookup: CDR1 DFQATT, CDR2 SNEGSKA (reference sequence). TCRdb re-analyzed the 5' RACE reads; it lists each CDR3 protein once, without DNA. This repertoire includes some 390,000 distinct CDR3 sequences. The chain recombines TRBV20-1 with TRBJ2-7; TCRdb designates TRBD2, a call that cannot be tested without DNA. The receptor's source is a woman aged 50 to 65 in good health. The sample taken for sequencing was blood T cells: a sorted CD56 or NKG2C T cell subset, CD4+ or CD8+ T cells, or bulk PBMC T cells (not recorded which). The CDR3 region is CSARDLGGDRLGEQYF.